The TCR beta chain described here comes from a study of T cells after yellow fever vaccination. Via MiXCR, TCRdb re-called the 5' RACE reads, giving one row per CDR3 protein. This sample yields about 310,000 distinct CDR3 sequences, of which around 3.6% are seen a single time; about 25% belongs to the top ten. In this sample, this clonotype turned up many times. V lost 1 base to trimming and J lost 3 bases; unmatched junction nucleotides: 7. Per the germline V gene, CDR1 is LGHNA and CDR2 is YNFKEQ. The CDR3 sequence is 17 residues long. This TCR came from a young man who received the YFV17D yellow fever vaccine. Sequencing used PBMCs, obtained on the day of the yellow fever booster vaccination. The chain joins TRBV4-2 to TRBJ2-1; 9 bases fit TRBD2. CDR3 sequence: CASSQGRASGDYNEQFF. The CDR3 region has the DNA TGTGCCAGCAGCCAAGGGCGGGCTAGCGGGGACTACAATGAGCAGTTCTTC.